Sequencing of this TCR beta chain was carried out in a study of shared clonotypes between healthy human individuals. Whole-study context: A couple of female and a few male donors aged 18 to 49 were enrolled.

Generated by immunoSEQ multiplex PCR, the TCRdb table keeps only in-frame clones and is missing some. The sample lists more than 450,000 clones; about four fifths were seen once. All participating donors were Caucasian adults from Nashville, Tennessee. Material for sequencing was PBMCs. The source of this sequence is a woman in her forties in good health. Some clones in this sample may be carry-over from other donors' samples.

The CDR3 nucleotides are TGTGCCAGCCAACGTCCGGCGGGAGAAGGAGAGACCCAGTACTTC. Translating it yields CASQRPAGEGETQYF. The V call is TRBV5-4, the J call TRBJ2-5, with 7 bases that match TRBD2. The CDR3 runs to 15 residues. With V trimmed by 7 bases and J by 4 bases, 13 bases remained unmatched. Germline CDR1 SGHNT, CDR2 YYREEE (reference sequence).